This T cell receptor beta chain appears in the sequencing data of a study of identical twins. There are 13 residues in the CDR3. CDR1 is SQVTM, CDR2 ANQGSEA, per germline. V shed 7 bases and J shed 6 bases, with 19 bases lying between them. The sample holds a few counts of this clonotype. TCRdb called the 5' RACE reads again in MiXCR, with one record for every CDR3 protein. The table includes 500,000 to 550,000 distinct CDR3 sequences, approximately 22% detected once. The sample also formed part of further work on T cells expressing NK-cell markers. From that second work: Whether expanded NKG2C+ T cell clones were HCMV-specific remained unclear.

This receptor was obtained from a woman between 18 and 29 years old in good health. The sequencing input was CD4+ T cells sorted from blood. The chain is built from TRBV29-1 and TRBJ2-7, with D possibly being TRBD2 (7 bases). The CDR3 here is CSGLGGQGGEQYF. CDR3 in DNA: TGCAGCGGGCTCGGGGGGCAAGGGGGCGAGCAGTACTTC.